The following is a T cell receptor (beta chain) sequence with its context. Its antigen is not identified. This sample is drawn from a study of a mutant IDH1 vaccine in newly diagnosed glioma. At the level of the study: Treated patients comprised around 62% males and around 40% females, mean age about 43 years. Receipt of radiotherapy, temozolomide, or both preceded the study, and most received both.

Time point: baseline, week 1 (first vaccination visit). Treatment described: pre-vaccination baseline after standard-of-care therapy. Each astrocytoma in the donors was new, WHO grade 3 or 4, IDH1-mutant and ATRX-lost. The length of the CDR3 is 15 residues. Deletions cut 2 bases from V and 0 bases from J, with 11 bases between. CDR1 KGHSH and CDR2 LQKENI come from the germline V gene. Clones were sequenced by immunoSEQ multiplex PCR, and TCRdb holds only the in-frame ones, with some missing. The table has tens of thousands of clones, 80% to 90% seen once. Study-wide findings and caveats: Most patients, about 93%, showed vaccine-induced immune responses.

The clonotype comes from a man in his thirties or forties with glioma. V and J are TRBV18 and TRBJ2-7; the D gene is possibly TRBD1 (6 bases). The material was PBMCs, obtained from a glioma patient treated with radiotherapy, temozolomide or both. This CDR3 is CASSPWDTPSYEQYF. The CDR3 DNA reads TGTGCCAGCTCACCATGGGACACCCCCTCCTACGAGCAGTACTTC.